A single sample is the source of the 6 T cell receptor beta chains below, sequenced in a study of blood T cell repertoires in COVID-19. Only in-frame clones appear in the TCRdb table, and some are missing; sequencing was by immunoSEQ multiplex PCR. Of about 180,000 clones listed, approximately 88% were seen once; the top ten hold 6.5% to 9%. The source material was peripheral blood. The source is a middle-aged woman with COVID-19, enrolled during active disease.

J is TRBJ1-2 and V is TRBV5-1; D unclear. The V gene's germline CDR1 is SGHRS and CDR2 YFSETQ. V was pared by 4 bases and J by 2 bases, with 15 bases between. The CDR3 contains 15 residues. In nucleotides, the CDR3 is TGCGCCAGCAGCGGGTCCTTAGGAGGGAACTATGGCTACACCTTC. It is translated as CASSGSLGGNYGYTF.

The V call is TRBV10-1, the J call TRBJ2-2, with D unresolved. Trimming took off 6 bases at V and 2 bases at J, with 4 bases between the two ends. Germline assignment: CDR1 WNHNN and CDR2 SYGVQD (reference sequence). This CDR3 spans 12 amino acids. The CDR3 nucleotides read TGCGCCAGCAGCAAAAACACCGGGGAGCTGTTTTTT. Its protein is CASSKNTGELFF.

J is TRBJ2-1 and V is TRBV11-2, with 7 bases lining up with TRBD1. The CDR3 runs 15 residues. The ends lost 2 bases at V and 4 bases at J; junction bases unmatched: 5. Germline CDR1 reads SGHAT; CDR2 reads FQNNGV. DNA for the CDR3: TGTGCCAGCAGCTTATTAGGGACAGAATACAATGAGCAGTTCTTC. It yields the protein CASSLLGTEYNEQFF.

The chain has TRBV27 and TRBJ1-1; TRBD1 matches at 7 bases. This CDR3 has 15 residues. With 6 bases clipped from V and 1 base from J, the junction kept 8 bases outside the gene matches. The V gene's germline CDR1 is MNHEY and CDR2 SMNVEV (reference sequence). CDR3 residues: CASRIMTGPNTEAFF. The CDR3 bases are TGTGCCAGCAGAATCATGACAGGGCCGAACACTGAAGCTTTCTTT.

To note about this clone: A read error may produce the germline difference seen at one junction end. This sequence joins TRBV24-1 and TRBJ2-3; possibly TRBD1 for D (5 bases). The CDR3 runs 13 residues. Germline values: CDR1 KGHDR, CDR2 SFDVKD. In DNA form, the CDR3 reads TGTGCCACCTGTGACAGTGTTACAGATACGCAGTATTTT. Translated, it gives CATCDSVTDTQYF.

The sample holds one count of this clone. The genes are TRBV7-2 and TRBJ1-2; 7 nucleotides agree with TRBD1. This CDR3 has 14 amino acids. Germline V gene sequence: CDR1 SGHTA, CDR2 FQGNSA. V dropped 5 bases and J dropped 5; count of bases not matched to a gene: 8. The CDR3 spells CASSPRTGYYGYTF. The DNA of the CDR3 is TGTGCCAGCAGCCCCCGGACAGGATATTATGGCTACACCTTC.